This T cell receptor (beta chain) was profiled in a study of shared clonotypes between healthy human individuals (TCRdb year 2020). The study in broad terms: The cohort comprised a couple of women and three men aged 18 to 49 years. For each donor, CD4 naive and CD4 memory were each run on three plates, CD8 naive on two plates, and CD8 memory on one plate. Blood TCR repertoires of five healthy adults were deeply sequenced to estimate repertoire size and the extent of clonotype sharing between individuals. To increase sequencing depth and limit assay-specific biases, different laboratories used diverse techniques to prepare libraries and sequence TCR repertoires. Each donor's leukapheresis produced roughly between roughly 0.85 and 9.5 billion PBMCs.

TCR CDR3 regions were amplified from genomic DNA by multiplex PCR using the deep immunoSEQ assay. Genomic DNA extracted from each cell subset was distributed evenly over all wells of several immunoSEQ 96-well plates, and each plate served as one replicate. For sorted subsets, approximately 200 ng of genomic DNA, equivalent to roughly 30,000 T cell genomes, went into each replicate PCR. Purified libraries were quantified with a Qubit 3.0 fluorometer, sized on a Bioanalyzer 2100, and re-quantified with the KAPA Library Quantification kit. A separate single-read 150-cycle Illumina NextSeq 550 flow cell was used to sequence each immunoSEQ 96-well plate. In the authors' own workflow: Because only junctional sequences without quality scores were contained in the immunoSEQ output, filtering matching that applied to full-length reads could not be performed. To assign V/J genes and CDR3, sequences were annotated using PyIR, a Python wrapper for IgBLAST v1.9, with IMGT germline references. Reads were filtered out if the reads had weak V/J assignments (E-value above 1e-6), no CDR3, stop codons, out-of-frame junctions, or ambiguous translated residues. V3J clonotypes were defined as sequences sharing the same inferred V gene, J gene, and CDR3 amino acid sequence. The percentage overlap between two repertoires was calculated by dividing the number of shared unique clonotypes by the size of the smaller repertoire. RTK rarefaction, the Chao1 estimator, and Recon v2.1 estimates of unobserved clonotypes were used to assess repertoire richness. Generation probabilities for all TCRbeta clonotypes obtained by the gDNA method from four donors were computed using OLGA. The immuneACCESS repertoire file appears here via TCRdb, limited to in-frame rearrangements. These files lack a portion of the clones; in checked studies, under half of the deficit traces to unresolved V genes, and the cause of the others is not known. V and J calls and clone size follow that table, whereas D and trimming were derived from the DNA. For this sample there are 2.3 million or so clones; approximately 93% appear just once. 0.39% of the sample comes from the top ten.

In the case of this clone: Its antigen remains unidentified. No qualities accompany the bases; no much larger clone lies one base away.

The donors were healthy, HIV-negative adults who had no recently reported acute infections or vaccinations. Every donor was a Caucasian adult living in Nashville, Tennessee, USA. CD4+ T cells were enriched by magnetic negative selection; naive cells were then positively selected on CD45RA, and the negative fraction formed the memory subset. Blood was collected by leukapheresis, and PBMCs were isolated by Ficoll-Histopaque density gradient centrifugation and then cryopreserved in liquid nitrogen vapor phase. Analytical flow cytometry was used to check the purity and quantity of every magnetically sorted T cell population. Genomic DNA was isolated from each sorted fraction and quantified by UV absorbance on a Nanodrop 2000c. Paper-wide results and their limitations: Pairwise subsampling indicated that sequencing depth was expected to affect the degree of clonotype sharing among donors. Clonotypes shared by all four sorted-subset donors showed higher generation probabilities than non-shared clonotypes. Only blood was sampled, and tissue TCR repertoires likely differ from those in blood. Naive subsets generally had larger estimated clonotype richness than memory subsets did. The genetic and exposure-history diversity represented was limited by the small number of donors. Incomplete sequencing was indicated by rarefaction of sorted-subset datasets, despite the large sequencing depth. Roughly 5.2% of naive CD4, 3.5% of naive CD8, approximately 2% of memory CD4, and 0.4% of memory CD8 clonotypes were shared across four donors.

The trim is 6 bases for V and 0 bases for J, with a gap of 15 bases between the germline ends. Spanning cysteine to phenylalanine, the CDR3 consists of 16 amino acids. The entry retains the CDR3 DNA only, 48 bases that are in frame from base 1. As encoded in the germline V gene (reference sequence), CDR1 is MNHEY while CDR2 is SMNVEV. The sample was naive CD4+ T cells from PBMCs. The label giving this sample's cell subset or site can be read as: CD45RA+ positively selected. The receptor was isolated from a man younger than 35 in good health. Some clones in this sample may be carry-over from other donors' samples. Recombination connected TRBV27 to TRBJ1-3; matching of 5 bases hints at TRBD1 as the D gene. Read as DNA, the sequence is TGTGCCAGCAGGTCCGGTGGGGGAAGCTCTGGAAACACCATATATTTT. This is translated as CASRSGGGSSGNTIYF.